This is a list of T cell receptor beta chains from one sample in a study of tumor-infiltrating lymphocytes in primary liver carcinoma. TCRdb recomputed calls from the multiplex PCR reads with MiXCR, one row per CDR3 protein. The data contain roughly 120,000 distinct CDR3 sequences, around 60% of them singletons. Sequenced input: liver tumor tissue from sampling region 3. These receptors were taken from a woman in her sixties with primary liver carcinoma and hepatitis B virus infection. The CDR3 runs from the conserved cysteine through the conserved F or W. D genes are given only for firm matches. The size of a clone is reported for some rows only, either as once, few or many, or as a class for expanded clones.

clone size | D gene | J gene | V gene | CDR3 protein | CDR3 DNA
. | . | TRBJ2-3 | TRBV5-1 | CASSLQGLNQPQYF | TGCGCCAGCAGCTTGCAGGGTCTCAATCAGCCCCAGTATTTT
few | . | TRBJ2-7 | TRBV29-1 | CSAENPGGEQYF | TGCAGCGCTGAAAATCCCGGGGGTGAGCAGTACTTC
. | . | TRBJ2-1 | TRBV11-3 | CASSLSLRLYYEQFF | TGTGCCAGCAGCCTAAGCCTACGACTCTACTATGAGCAGTTCTTC
. | TRBD1 | TRBJ2-7 | TRBV6-2/TRBV6-3 | CASSCSNARGNAYGQYF | TGTGCCAGCAGTTGCTCGAACGCCAGGGGGAACGCGTACGGGCAGTACTTC
. | . | TRBJ2-1 | TRBV20-1 | CSAINFNEQFF | TGCAGTGCTATCAACTTCAATGAGCAGTTCTTC
few | . | TRBJ1-2 | TRBV5-1 | CASSLVTTGYGYTF | TGCGCCAGCAGCTTGGTTACGACTGGCTATGGCTACACCTTC
. | . | TRBJ1-2 | TRBV18 | CASSATEVGGYTF | TGCGCCAGCTCAGCCACTGAGGTGGGCGGCTACACCTTC
medium-sized | . | TRBJ1-1 | TRBV6-1 | CASRAGTENTEAFF | TGTGCCAGCAGGGCCGGGACGGAGAACACTGAAGCTTTCTTT
. | TRBD1 | TRBJ2-2 | TRBV6-1 | CASSSQGVVIGELFF | TGTGCCAGCAGCTCACAGGGGGTGGTCATCGGGGAGCTGTTTTTT
many | . | TRBJ1-5 | TRBV6-1 | CASSQGVGPASNQPQHF | TGTGCCAGCAGTCAGGGAGTCGGGCCCGCATCGAATCAGCCCCAGCATTTT
many | . | TRBJ1-5 | TRBV4-1 | CASSQGRAQPQHF | TGCGCCAGCAGCCAAGGGAGAGCTCAGCCCCAGCATTTT
. | . | TRBJ1-2 | TRBV7-9 | CARSLDGSGREGYTF | TGTGCCAGAAGCTTAGATGGGTCAGGGCGTGAAGGCTACACCTTC
once | TRBD2 | TRBJ2-3 | TRBV5-4 | CSNSARTSGTYTQYF | TGTTCCAACAGCGCTAGGACTAGCGGCACATATACTCAGTATTTT
. | . | TRBJ1-5 | TRBV28 | CASRAGGAFNQPQHF | TGTGCCAGCAGGGCCGGGGGGGCCTTCAATCAGCCCCAGCATTTT
. | . | TRBJ2-1 | TRBV11-2 | CACSSDSRYREQLF | TGTGCCTGCAGTTCGGACTCGAGGTATAGGGAGCAGCTCTTC
. | . | TRBJ1-5 | TRBV29-1 | CSVLVSGAQPHHF | TGCAGCGTCTTAGTTTCCGGGGCTCAGCCCCACCATTTT
. | . | TRBJ2-5 | TRBV5-1 | CASSSARGEETQYF | TGCGCCAGCAGTTCGGCCCGGGGCGAAGAGACCCAGTACTTC
. | TRBD1 | TRBJ2-7 | TRBV5-1 | CASSSNQGVYEQYF | TGCGCCAGCAGCTCAAACCAGGGGGTCTACGAGCAGTACTTC
many | TRBD2 | TRBJ2-3 | TRBV11-2 | CASSSVGGGSPTDTQYF | TGTGCCAGCAGCTCCGTGGGTGGCGGGAGCCCCACAGATACGCAGTATTTT
. | TRBD2 | TRBJ2-7 | TRBV19 | CASPTSGRPYEQYF | TGTGCCAGCCCGACTAGCGGGAGACCCTACGAGCAGTACTTC
few | . | TRBJ2-1 | TRBV7-9 | CASSLGWGVVNEQFF | TGTGCCAGCAGCTTAGGGTGGGGGGTGGTCAATGAGCAGTTCTTC
. | TRBD2 | TRBJ2-7 | TRBV18 | CAISLGLVAYEQYF | TGTGCCATCTCACTGGGACTAGTTGCCTACGAGCAGTACTTC
once | . | TRBJ2-2 | TRBV5-5 | CASCRLATNTGELFF | TGTGCCAGTTGCCGTCTGGCAACGAACACCGGGGAGCTGTTTTTT
. | TRBD1 | TRBJ2-7 | TRBV28 | CAGSGTGALSYEQYF | TGCGCCGGTAGTGGGACAGGGGCGCTTTCCTACGAGCAGTACTTC
. | . | TRBJ2-7 | TRBV7-8 | CASSSTGTLSPEQYF | TGTGCCAGCAGCTCAACCGGGACCCTATCTCCTGAGCAGTACTTC
few | . | TRBJ2-1 | TRBV5-1 | CASSPDNNNEQFF | TGCGCCAGCAGCCCTGACAACAACAATGAGCAGTTCTTC
few | . | TRBJ2-5 | TRBV25-1 | CASSEGRGLSAQETQYF | TGTGCCAGCAGTGAAGGAAGGGGCCTCTCAGCCCAAGAGACCCAGTACTTC
. | . | TRBJ1-2 | TRBV11-3 | CASSRDPDYGYTF | TGTGCCAGCAGCCGGGACCCTGACTATGGCTACACATTC
few | TRBD2 | TRBJ2-3 | TRBV28 | CASSFPPSGTPDTQYF | TGTGCCAGCAGTTTTCCTCCTAGCGGGACTCCAGATACGCAGTATTTT